This TCR beta chain comes out of a study of cytomegalovirus exposure and HLA in healthy donors. PCR primers comprised 60 Vbeta and 13 Jbeta primers. Source study methods: Per a later analysis, the number of unique TCR beta chains was some 82 million, of which around 9.9 million were shared. Produced via immunoSEQ multiplex PCR; TCRdb's table is partial and in-frame only. That table is the source of V, J and clone size, and D and trimming were worked out from the DNA. In the table there are 95,000 to 150,000 clones, around 80% of which are singletons. The sample holds one count of this clone. What it binds is unknown. Findings and caveats of the study: According to reports, the classifier identified cytomegalovirus status with high specificity and sensitivity. Most CMV-associated TCR beta chains were later found to appear HLA-restricted.

The V gene's germline CDR1 is SGHDT and CDR2 YYEEEE. V dropped 5 bases and J dropped 7; count of bases not matched to a gene: 6. The CDR3 spans 14 residues. The rearrangement links TRBV5-6 to TRBJ1-2, with 12 bases identical to TRBD1. The receptor comes from a man aged 30 to 45 in good health and CMV-seropositive. Sequenced input: PBMCs. CDR3 nucleotides: TGTGCCAGCAGTCCCGGGACAGGGGGCGGTGGCTACACCTTC. Translated: CASSPGTGGGGYTF.